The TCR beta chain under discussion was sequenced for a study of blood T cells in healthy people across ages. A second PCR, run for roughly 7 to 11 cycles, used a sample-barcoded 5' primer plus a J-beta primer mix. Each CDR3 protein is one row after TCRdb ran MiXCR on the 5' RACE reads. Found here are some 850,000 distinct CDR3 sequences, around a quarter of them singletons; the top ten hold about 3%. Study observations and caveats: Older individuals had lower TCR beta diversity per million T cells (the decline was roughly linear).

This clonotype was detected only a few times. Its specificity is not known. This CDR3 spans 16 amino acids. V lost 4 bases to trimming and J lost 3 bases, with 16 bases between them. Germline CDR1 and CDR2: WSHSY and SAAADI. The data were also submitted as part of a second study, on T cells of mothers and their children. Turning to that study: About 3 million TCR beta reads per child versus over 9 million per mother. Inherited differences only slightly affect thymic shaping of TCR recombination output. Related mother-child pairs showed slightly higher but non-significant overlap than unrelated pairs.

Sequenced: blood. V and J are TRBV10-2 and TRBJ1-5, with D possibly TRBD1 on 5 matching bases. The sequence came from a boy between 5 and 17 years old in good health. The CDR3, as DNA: TGCGCCAGCAGTGGCCGACAGTTAATAAACAATCAGCCCCAGCATTTT. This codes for CASSGRQLINNQPQHF.